This TCR beta chain was retrieved from a study of blood T cell repertoires in COVID-19. The overall study: Samples taken during acute and convalescent COVID-19 were collected in the United States, Italy and Spain. T cells, B-cell-depleted T cells, or PBMCs supplied cDNA or gDNA.

Original handling: For nucleated cells, counts were estimated from reference gene primer amplification. Profiling relied on immunoSEQ multiplex PCR, and the TCRdb table lists in-frame clones only, not all of them. V, J and clone size were drawn from that table, and D and trimming were deduced from the DNA. The sample lists some 180,000 clones; 84% were seen once. Individuals aged about 18 to 90 years were recruited from approximately 22 US areas. The TCR sequence derives from a woman aged 25 to 45 who had been exposed to COVID-19. The source material was PBMCs or T cells enriched from blood (not recorded which).

The DNA of the CDR3 is TGTGCCAGCAGCGCAGGGGGCAATTCACCCCTCCACTTT. Amino acids: CASSAGGNSPLHF. This chain uses TRBV9 with TRBJ1-6; 8 positions agree with TRBD1. After removal of 3 bases from V and 7 bases from J, the junction contained 0 bases not matched to a gene. Germline CDR1 is SGDLS and CDR2 is YYNGEE. The CDR3 runs to 13 residues.